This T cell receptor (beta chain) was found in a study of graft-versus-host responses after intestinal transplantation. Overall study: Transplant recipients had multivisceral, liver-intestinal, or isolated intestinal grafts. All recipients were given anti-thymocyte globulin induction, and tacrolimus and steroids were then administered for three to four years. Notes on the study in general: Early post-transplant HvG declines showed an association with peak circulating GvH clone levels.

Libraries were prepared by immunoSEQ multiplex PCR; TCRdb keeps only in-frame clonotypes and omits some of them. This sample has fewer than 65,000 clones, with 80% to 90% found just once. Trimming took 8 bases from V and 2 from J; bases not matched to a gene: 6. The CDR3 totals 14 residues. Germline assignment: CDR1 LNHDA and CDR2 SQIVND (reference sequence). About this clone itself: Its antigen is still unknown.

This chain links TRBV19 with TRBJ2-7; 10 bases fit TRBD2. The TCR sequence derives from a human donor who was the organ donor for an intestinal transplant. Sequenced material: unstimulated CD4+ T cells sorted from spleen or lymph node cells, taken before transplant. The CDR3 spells CASSGTSETYEQYF. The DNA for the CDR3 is TGTGCCAGTTCGGGGACTAGCGAAACCTACGAGCAGTACTTC.